What follows describes a single T cell receptor beta chain. TCRdb's table, derived via immunoSEQ multiplex PCR, lists solely in-frame clones and lacks some. The repertoire consists of nearly 80,000 clones, with about 90% occurring once and the leading ten covering approximately 0.3%. These data come from a study of OX40 agonist ivuxolimab in advanced cancers. Looking at the study overall: Patients undergoing dose escalation presented with hepatocellular carcinoma, melanoma, renal cell or head and neck cancer.

In germline, CDR1 is WNHNN, CDR2 SYGVQD (reference sequence). With 5 bases removed from V and 3 bases from J, the gap between germline ends came to 9 bases. The CDR3 runs to 13 residues. The J gene is TRBJ2-3, the V gene TRBV10-1, with D possibly TRBD1 on 6 matching bases. The sequences come from CD4+ or CD8+ T cells sorted from blood, collected in a trial of the OX40 agonist ivuxolimab. The receptor's source is an adult with an advanced solid tumor such as melanoma, head and neck, liver or kidney cancer. In DNA form, the CDR3 reads TGCGCCAGCAGTTCGGACAGTACAGATACGCAGTATTTT. Translating it yields CASSSDSTDTQYF.